One T cell receptor beta chain is described in this entry. This clonotype was recorded a few times. Its antigen remains unidentified. No base quality values were provided; no much bigger clone lies one nucleotide off. The donors were about 40 Caucasian individuals from Russia, aged roughly 6 to 100 years, who were systemically healthy. Each donor gave 9.5 to 10 milliliters of peripheral blood, drawn into EDTA-treated Vacutainer tubes. Ficoll-Paque density-gradient centrifugation was used to isolate PBMCs, with at least 6 million per sample. Total RNA was extracted from PBMCs with Trizol reagent, with at least 5.5 micrograms obtained per sample. The percentages of naive CD45RAhigh/CD27high T cells were determined by flow cytometry on a PBMC aliquot from every donor. Library creation used 5' RACE. Sequencing relied on an Illumina HiSeq 2500. A second PCR of roughly 7 to 11 cycles was run with a J-beta primer mix and a sample-barcoded 5' primer. Each TCR beta cDNA molecule received a unique molecular identifier from a template-switch 5' adaptor carrying 12 random nucleotides. Each sample yielded at least 2.5 million CDR3-containing paired-end reads. First-strand cDNA was synthesized from all RNA with the Mint cDNA synthesis kit, primed by a TRBC-specific oligonucleotide. All cDNA was treated with uracil-DNA glycosylase and then went through a first 18-cycle PCR with the universal primers M1SS and BC2_uni_R. In the original analysis: Each sample was normalized by randomly selecting 1 million high-quality reads, each carrying a distinct molecular identifier. Reads with shared molecular identifiers were discarded instead of being binned into consensus sequences. MiTCR, with a Q25 quality threshold and the strictest error-elimination algorithm, was used for CDR3 identification, clonotype clustering and error correction. A nonparametric unseen species model with Euler transformation was used to estimate a lower bound on total TCR beta diversity. TCRdb passed the public sequencing reads through fastp at Q25 and MiXCR, retaining productive beta sequences. Each entry merges the rows of one CDR3 protein and shows their most common DNA and genes. The V and J calls, along with clone size, are taken from TCRdb and not from the paper's own processing. The sample has 630,000 or so distinct CDR3 sequences on record, about 30% of them singletons. Of the sample, less than 20% falls within the top ten clones.

The sample originates from a study of blood T cells in healthy people across ages (dated by TCRdb to between 2014 and 2016). Study-level background: In model experiments, template switching captured about one uniquely barcoded TCR beta cDNA molecule for every two T cells. The study measured age-related changes in TCR beta repertoire diversity using deep sequencing normalized with unique cDNA molecular identifiers. The donors were divided into four age groups: young (average around 17 years), middle-aged (about 41), aged (about 56) and long-lived (nearly 85). To avoid experimental bias, donors of different ages were randomly spread across the sequencing lanes. The study analyzed two additional independent replicas of 1 million unique cDNA reads from the same blood draw for two donors, one aged 18 to 30 and one aged 80 or older.

Trimming at the junction amounts to 0 bases on V and 8 bases on J, and the germline ends lie 13 bases apart. For CDR1 and CDR2, the germline V gene lists LGHNA and YSLEER. Including cysteine and phenylalanine, the CDR3 has 14 amino acids. Solely the CDR3 DNA is kept, with 42 bases framed from the first base. The paper's findings and limits, for the study overall: Observed TCR beta diversity per million T cells fell roughly linearly with age, and a significant reduction was already apparent by age about 43. Estimates of total diversity based on one million sequenced T cells were considered lower bounds and underestimates. Since profiling was done on bulk unsorted PBMCs, naive and antigen-experienced compartments could not be conclusively compared. Compared with the aged group, more naive CD4+ T cells, fewer expanded clones and increased TCR diversity were shown by the long-lived group, suggesting age selection. The percentage of naive T cells measured by flow cytometry correlated strongly with observed TCR beta diversity. Donor CMV infection status was unknown, potentially confounding age-related changes in expanded clonotypes.

The V and J segments used are TRBV4-3 and TRBJ1-2, and possibly TRBD1, on 6 matching bases. The source of this sequence is a woman older than 75 in good health. The sample taken for sequencing was blood. CDR3 loop: CASSQDSGGRGYTF. The DNA sequence is TGCGCCAGCAGCCAAGATTCCGGGGGGCGAGGCTACACCTTC.